This TCR beta chain comes out of a study of T cell responses to AZD1222 COVID-19 vaccine. The germline V gene encodes CDR1 WSHSY and CDR2 SAAADI. Germline trimming cut 7 bases from V and 1 base from J; bases unmatched to any gene: 7. The CDR3 runs to 14 residues. Remarks on this clone: Its specificity is not known.

The study's findings and limits: Donors, mostly white British, included more females; clonal diversity was possibly underestimated. Targeting of unmutated variant regions was reportedly seen in nearly half of spike-specific TCRs. Spike was spanned by vaccine-associated CD4 TCRs, which were dominant at 160-218 and 743-854. Repertoire sampling happened only post peak T cell response.

The protocol was immunoSEQ multiplex PCR, while the TCRdb copy is restricted to in-frame clones and leaves out a portion. Among some 150,000 clones listed, 80% to 95% were seen once. This TCR came from an adult who received the AZD1222 COVID-19 vaccine. The V call is TRBV10-2, the J call TRBJ2-7, with 7 bases fitting TRBD2. Sample: peripheral blood, taken 28 days after the second AZD1222 dose. The CDR3 loop is CASTGSGGSYEQYF. The CDR3 coding sequence is TGCGCCAGCACAGGTTCGGGGGGTTCCTACGAGCAGTACTTC.